The 8 T cell receptor beta chains below all came from one sample that was sequenced in a study of Ad26.COV2.S vaccination and SARS-CoV-2 variants. This sample's treatment: 15 to 20 received Ad26.COV2.S at low or high dose, single or two shots; a few received placebo; per-sample allocation not given. It was on day 63 after the first vaccine or placebo injection that samples were taken. Clones were sequenced by immunoSEQ multiplex PCR, and TCRdb holds only the in-frame ones, with some missing. The data contain some 420,000 clones, approximately 88% of them seen just once; the ten biggest clones take up around 3.6%. The material was peripheral blood, obtained in a trial of Ad26.COV2.S vaccine versus placebo. Source of these receptors: a person aged 18-60 years who received the Ad26.COV2.S COVID-19 vaccine or a placebo.

V gene TRBV18 combines with J gene TRBJ1-3; a weak D match, TRBD1 (6 bases). Germline V gene data show CDR1 as KGHSH and CDR2 as LQKENI. The CDR3 is 17 amino acids. Trimming pared 4 bases from V and 0 bases from J, leaving 16 bases between. DNA of the CDR3: TGTGCCAGCTCACAAGAACAGGGCCGGAGCTCTGGAAACACCATATATTTT. This translates into CASSQEQGRSSGNTIYF.

V gene TRBV28 combines with J gene TRBJ2-3; TRBD2 aligns across 9 bases. The trim removed 8 bases at V and 6 bases at J, leaving 6 bases unmatched. The germline V gene encodes CDR1 MDHEN and CDR2 SYDVKM. The CDR3 has 13 residues. The CDR3 nucleotides are TGTGCCAGCTGCGGGGGGGCCGAGGATACGCAGTATTTT. It specifies CASCGGAEDTQYF.

This chain connects TRBV2 to TRBJ1-2; 7 bases line up with TRBD1. V lost 4 bases, J lost 0 bases, and 2 bases stayed unmatched. The CDR3 has 14 residues. Germline CDR1 reads SNHLY; CDR2 reads FYNNEI. The CDR3: CASSGTGANYGYTF. DNA of the CDR3: TGTGCCAGCAGTGGGACAGGAGCTAACTATGGCTACACCTTC.

About this clone: Other nucleotide sequences from this sample produce the same CDR3. The chain joins TRBV24-1 to TRBJ2-7; 7 positions agree with TRBD1. The V segment lost 4 bases and the J segment 4 bases; nucleotides outside the gene matches: 6. The germline V gene encodes CDR1 KGHDR and CDR2 SFDVKD. This CDR3 has 14 amino acids. CDR3 sequence: CATSDPDRAYEQYF. The DNA for the CDR3 is TGTGCCACCAGTGACCCCGACAGGGCTTACGAGCAGTACTTC.

The chain is built from TRBV13 and TRBJ1-1, with a tentative D call TRBD1 (5 bases). CDR1 is PRHDT and CDR2 is FYEKMQ in the germline V gene (reference sequence). This CDR3 is built from 15 residues. Trimming pared 5 bases from V and 1 base from J, leaving 14 bases between. As DNA, the CDR3 is TGTGCCAGCAGCGGACATCCAACAGGGAACACTGAAGCTTTCTTT. Translation: CASSGHPTGNTEAFF.

The rearrangement links TRBV12-3 or TRBV12-4 to TRBJ2-7; TRBD1 matches 7 bases. Unmatched junction bases numbered 2, after V lost 6 bases and J lost 3 bases. This CDR3 is 12 amino acids long. CDR3 bases: TGTGCCAGCAGCTGGACAGGCTACGAGCAGTACTTC. This sequence encodes CASSWTGYEQYF.

The chain has TRBV28 and TRBJ2-3; 7 nucleotides line up with TRBD1. From germline, CDR1 is MDHEN and CDR2 SYDVKM. The CDR3 consists of 14 residues. V lost 5 bases, J lost 5 bases, and 7 bases stayed unmatched. CDR3 in amino acids: CASSILRGRDTQYF. The DNA for the CDR3 is TGTGCCAGCAGTATCCTAAGGGGGCGAGATACGCAGTATTTT.

The chain is built from TRBV15 and TRBJ2-5; no definite D call. The CDR3 has 13 residues. Germline V CDR1 and CDR2: LNHNV, YYDKDF (reference sequence). Trimming pared 0 bases from V and 5 bases from J, leaving 7 bases between. This chain's CDR3 is CATSRDMGETQYF. DNA of the CDR3: TGTGCCACCAGCAGAGATATGGGGGAGACCCAGTACTTC. The complete variable domain, with remaining parts taken from reference TRBV15 and TRBJ2-5, reads DAMVIQNPRYQVTQFGKPVTLSCSQTLNHNVMYWYQQKSSQAPKLLFHYYDKDFNNEADTPDNFQSRRPNTSFCFLDIRSPGLGDTAMYLCATSRDMGETQYFGPGTRLLVL.